This T cell receptor (beta chain) comes out of a study of T cell responses to AZD1222 COVID-19 vaccine. This clone was seen more than once but under ten times. Its specificity is unknown. Points from the study as a whole: Spike-specific TCR repertoires showed rising breadth and depth after two AZD1222 doses. Only five to seven individuals given AZD1222 were seropositive at baseline.

Only in-frame clones appear in the TCRdb table, and some are missing; sequencing was by immunoSEQ multiplex PCR. The repertoire includes about 270,000 clones, 94% of them detected once, and roughly 0.6% sits in the top ten. The germline V gene encodes CDR1 LGHNA and CDR2 YSLEER. The length of the CDR3 is 18 residues. V was trimmed by 0 bases and J by 1 base, leaving 15 bases between them. This clonotype was obtained from an adult who received the AZD1222 COVID-19 vaccine. The J gene is TRBJ2-2, the V gene TRBV4-3; D is unclear. Sequencing used peripheral blood, obtained 28 days after the second AZD1222 dose. The CDR3 sequence is CASSQEVLAVLNTGELFF. The CDR3 DNA reads as TGCGCCAGCAGCCAAGAGGTGTTGGCGGTCTTGAACACCGGGGAGCTGTTTTTT.